The clone carrying this T cell receptor (beta chain) was observed once. The trim removed 5 bases at V and 4 bases at J, leaving 8 bases unmatched. Per the germline V gene, CDR1 is LNHDA and CDR2 is SQIVND (reference sequence). The length of the CDR3 is 15 residues. These data originate in a study of CD8 T cells in Susac syndrome. TCR beta was sequenced from blood CD8+ and CD4+ T cells. The multiple sclerosis controls consisted of treatment-naive patients with relapsing-remitting disease, either stable or active. Isolation of CD8+ and CD4+ T cells was performed negatively, whereas enrichment of TEMRA cells was done by FACS. Reverse transcription of roughly 0.5 to 1 ug RNA was carried out with random hexamers. Amplification of TCR beta CDR3 across 54 Vbeta and 13 Jbeta was performed with immunoSEQ multiplex PCR. TCRdb independently ran MiXCR on the immunoSEQ multiplex PCR reads; one entry per CDR3 protein. In the table there are about 200,000 distinct CDR3 sequences, about 93% of which are singletons.

Sequenced material: CD8+ T cells from PBMCs. The receptor's source is a human donor with multiple sclerosis. The chain joins TRBV19 to TRBJ2-3, with 8 bases aligning to TRBD1. CDR3 amino acids: CASSRWTGKADTQYF. As DNA, the CDR3 is TGTGCCAGTAGTCGGTGGACAGGGAAGGCAGATACGCAGTATTTT.